This TCR beta chain stems from a study of cytomegalovirus exposure and HLA in healthy donors. Germline V gene data show CDR1 as SQVTM and CDR2 as ANQGSEA. The CDR3 contains 14 residues. With 4 bases removed from V and 1 base from J, the gap between germline ends came to 13 bases. Study-level findings and limits: The study labeled 170 or so TCR beta chains cytomegalovirus-associated. Reports indicate that TCR beta sequences accurately predicted the HLA-A and HLA-B alleles of most subjects. When analyzed later, the rates of TCR association showed variation by HLA locus, with DRB1 the most and HLA-C the fewest. Using a false discovery rate of 0.05, a later analysis showed that approximately 17,000 TCR beta sequences were associated with HLA alleles.

Of note for this clone: Its antigen is unknown.

Both 60 Vbeta primers and 13 Jbeta primers went into the PCR. Profiled with immunoSEQ multiplex PCR; TCRdb holds only in-frame clones, not every one. The sample yields fewer than 250,000 clones, over 65% seen once. This TCR came from a man between 18 and 35 years old in good health and CMV-seronegative. The chain employs TRBV29-1 and TRBJ1-1; D is ambiguous. The sequenced sample was PBMCs. The CDR3 sequence is CSVAARKGNTEAFF. DNA of the CDR3: TGCAGCGTTGCAGCCAGGAAAGGGAACACTGAAGCTTTCTTT.